This paragraph covers one T cell receptor (beta chain) sequence. J lost 5 bases, V lost 3 bases, and 8 bases had no gene match. The CDR3 loop spans 15 amino acids. The data were obtained in a study of blood T cell repertoires in COVID-19. Study details: The analysed material was cDNA or gDNA that came from T cells, B-cell-depleted T cells, or PBMCs.

Ages ranged from about 18 to 89 years, with residence in more than 20 US areas. Donors in Cohort 3 who had recovered were those with two negative PCRs, healthcare professional clearance, or resolution of their symptoms. Sequencing used immunoSEQ multiplex PCR; TCRdb keeps in-frame clones, though not all of them. Of under 200,000 clones detected, roughly 87% appear once; the ten largest clones hold roughly 7.3%. The TCR was taken from a woman aged 45 to 65 who had recovered from COVID-19. The sequenced material came from PBMCs or T cells enriched from blood (not recorded which). The chain is built from TRBV23-1 and TRBJ2-7; 9 bases align to TRBD1. TRBV23-1 is an ORF for which the function is uncertain. CDR3 sequence: CASSHGDRVYDEQYF. CDR3 nucleotide sequence: TGCGCCAGCAGTCACGGGGACAGGGTATATGACGAGCAGTACTTC.